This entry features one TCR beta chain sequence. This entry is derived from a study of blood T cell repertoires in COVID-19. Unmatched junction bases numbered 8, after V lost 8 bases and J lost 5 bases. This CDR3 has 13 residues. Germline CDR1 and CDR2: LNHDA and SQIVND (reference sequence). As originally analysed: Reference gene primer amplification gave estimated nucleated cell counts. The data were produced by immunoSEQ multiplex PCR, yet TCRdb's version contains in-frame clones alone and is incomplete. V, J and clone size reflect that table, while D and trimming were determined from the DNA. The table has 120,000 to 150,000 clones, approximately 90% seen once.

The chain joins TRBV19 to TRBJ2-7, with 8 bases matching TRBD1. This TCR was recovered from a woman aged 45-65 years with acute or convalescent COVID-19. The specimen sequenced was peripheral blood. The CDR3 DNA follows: TGTGCCAGTGGACAGGGACCTTCCGACGAGCAGTACTTC. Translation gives CASGQGPSDEQYF.